This passage covers 16 T cell receptor beta chains from one sample sequenced in a study of vaccination and CD4 T cells after COVID-19. Cultured CD4+ T cell DNA underwent sequencing with the Oncomine TCR Beta short-read assay. DNA came from CD4+ T cells after culture. TCRdb ran MiXCR on the PCR reads and lists one entry per CDR3 protein. This sample has approximately 10,000 distinct CDR3 sequences; about 39% occur once, and the top ten carry roughly 15%. Their recognized antigens are unknown. Treatment defined: approximately nine-day PBMC culture with coronavirus spike peptide pools or control peptides (ViraFEST assay). Unexposed donor CD4+ T cells predated the COVID-19 pandemic, collected 2011-2018. Sample: CD4+ T cells from blood, cultured in vitro. The receptors shown here come from a human donor in good health.

In its sample, this clonotype is medium-sized. V is TRBV27 and J is TRBJ1-5; TRBD1 agrees at 8 bases. The V gene's germline CDR1 is MNHEY and CDR2 SMNVEV (reference sequence). CDR3 size: 16 residues. V shed 4 bases, J shed 5 bases, and the junction held 10 bases outside the gene matches. CDR3 nucleotides: TGTGCCAGCAGTTCTAACACAGGGGGGATCTATCAGCCCCAGCATTTT. Translated: CASSSNTGGIYQPQHF.

This clonotype was counted between two and nine times. The chain joins TRBV10-3 to TRBJ1-5; D unresolved. CDR1 is ENHRY and CDR2 is SYGVKD in the germline V gene. The CDR3 extends over 16 amino acids. The ends were cut back, 0 bases at V and 0 bases at J, with 9 bases in the middle. CDR3: CAISESWRDSNQPQHF. The CDR3, as DNA: TGTGCCATCAGTGAGTCTTGGAGAGATAGCAATCAGCCCCAGCATTTT.

The rearrangement joins TRBV20-1 to TRBJ2-5; the match to TRBD1 covers 7 bases. CDR1 is DFQATT and CDR2 is SNEGSKA in the germline V gene (reference sequence). The ends lost 3 bases at V and 2 bases at J; junction bases unmatched: 3. This CDR3 is built from 13 residues. CDR3 DNA sequence: TGCAGTGCTAGGCCGGGACAGCAAGAGACCCAGTACTTC. Translating gives CSARPGQQETQYF.

V usage is TRBV6-1 and J usage is TRBJ2-1, with 10 bases lining up with TRBD2. Germline V lookup: CDR1 MNHNS, CDR2 SASEGT. CDR3 length: 15 residues. Losses at the gene ends were 1 base for V and 8 bases for J; bases not matched to a gene: 5. CDR3 residues: CASSEEPSGSDEQFF. Written as DNA, the CDR3 is TGTGCCAGCAGTGAAGAGCCTAGCGGGAGTGATGAGCAGTTCTTC.

The chain combines TRBV11-2 with TRBJ2-7; D is perhaps TRBD2 (5 bases). CDR1 is SGHAT and CDR2 is FQNNGV in the germline V gene. The CDR3 contains 15 residues. The V end was cut by 1 base, the J end by 4 bases, with 14 bases between. The CDR3 DNA follows: TGTGCCAGCAGCTTAGCTCGGGGTATAGTGTACGAGCAGTACTTC. As protein: CASSLARGIVYEQYF.

This clonotype was observed a few times. CDR3 amino acids: CASSSQRTGGDKGGYTF. DNA for the CDR3: TGTGCCAGCAGTTCCCAACGGACAGGGGGCGATAAGGGTGGCTACACCTTC. The chain employs TRBV28 and TRBJ1-2; TRBD1 matches 11 bases. V dropped 4 bases and J dropped 7; count of bases not matched to a gene: 14. Germline V gene sequence: CDR1 MDHEN, CDR2 SYDVKM. The length of the CDR3 is 17 residues.

V is TRBV29-1 and J is TRBJ1-2; no reliable D call. Germline values: CDR1 SQVTM, CDR2 ANQGSEA. The CDR3 length is 14 residues. The V gene lost 4 bases and the J gene lost 3 bases, with 15 bases spanning the gap. DNA for the CDR3: TGCAGCGTTGTGGGAGATATCGGCGACTATGGCTACACCTTC. This sequence encodes CSVVGDIGDYGYTF. Full variable domain (outside the CDR3, taken from reference TRBV29-1 and TRBJ1-2): SAVISQKPSRDICQRGTSLTIQCQVDSQVTMMFWYRQQPGQSLTLIATANQGSEATYESGFVIDKFPISRPNLTFSTLTVSNMSPEDSSIYLCSVVGDIGDYGYTFGSGTRLTVV.

This clonotype was detected a few times. The J gene is TRBJ1-5, the V gene TRBV6-1; D unclear. Between the trimmed V and J ends, which lost 8 bases and 0 bases, there was a span of 11 bases. The germline V gene encodes CDR1 MNHNS and CDR2 SASEGT. This CDR3 has 14 amino acids. In DNA form, the CDR3 reads TGTGCCAGCCAGCCAGCCTTTAGCAATCAGCCCCAGCATTTT. This codes for CASQPAFSNQPQHF.

This clonotype was counted between two and nine times. The chain carries TRBV7-2 and TRBJ1-2; D possibly corresponds to TRBD1 (6 bases). Per germline, CDR1 SGHTA and CDR2 FQGNSA. There are 14 residues in the CDR3. Trimming pared 5 bases from V and 7 bases from J, leaving 17 bases between. Here the CDR3 DNA reads TGTGCCAGCAGCGGGGGGCCCACGGGTTTTGGCTACACCTTC. The encoded protein is CASSGGPTGFGYTF.

The V call is TRBV19, the J call TRBJ2-3; 8 bases align to TRBD2. This CDR3 contains 14 residues. Germline CDR1 LNHDA, CDR2 SQIVND (reference sequence). Trimming took 6 bases from V and 2 from J; bases not matched to a gene: 4. CDR3 protein: CASRLAGTTDTQYF. The CDR3, as DNA: TGTGCCAGTAGATTAGCGGGGACCACAGATACGCAGTATTTT.

This chain uses TRBV30 with TRBJ1-2; 8 nucleotides agree with TRBD1. The germline V gene encodes CDR1 GTSNPN and CDR2 SVGIG (reference sequence). CDR3 length: 14 amino acids. V lost 0 bases to trimming and J lost 7 bases; unmatched junction nucleotides: 7. The CDR3 region has the DNA TGTGCCTGGAGTGTTACCAGGGGGCTAGGTGGCTACACCTTC. Translating gives CAWSVTRGLGGYTF.

This clonotype has just a few counts. The chain links TRBV20-1 to TRBJ2-1, with D possibly matching TRBD2 (7 bases). Per germline, CDR1 DFQATT and CDR2 SNEGSKA (reference sequence). Trimming pared 5 bases from V and 9 bases from J, leaving 11 bases between. There are 11 residues in the CDR3. For the CDR3, the DNA is TGCAGTGCTTTGGGGGGGGCTGAGCAGTTCTTC. The encoded protein is CSALGGAEQFF.

The chain uses TRBV20-1 and TRBJ2-1; D may be TRBD2 (6 bases). This CDR3 contains 13 residues. V lost 3 bases to trimming and J lost 8 bases, with 14 bases between them. Germline V gene lookup returns CDR1 DFQATT and CDR2 SNEGSKA (reference sequence). CDR3 nucleotides: TGCAGTGCTAGGGGGGACTCCTTCGATGAGCAGTTCTTC. Amino acid sequence: CSARGDSFDEQFF.

This clonotype was detected a few times. The chain has TRBV6-1 and TRBJ1-5, with 9 bases matching TRBD1. Germline V lookup: CDR1 MNHNS, CDR2 SASEGT. The trim removed 5 bases at V and 5 bases at J, leaving 13 bases unmatched. The CDR3 is 17 residues long. The CDR3 loop reads CASSPQSYDRGYQPQHF. In DNA, the CDR3 is TGTGCCAGCAGTCCCCAATCATACGACAGGGGGTATCAGCCCCAGCATTTT.

This clonotype has more than one count but fewer than ten. V gene TRBV6-1 combines with J gene TRBJ1-2; D is undetermined. The CDR3 totals 13 residues. Germline values: CDR1 MNHNS, CDR2 SASEGT. V was pared by 7 bases and J by 0 bases, with 9 bases between. CDR3 in amino acids: CASTLDPNYGYTF. For the CDR3, the DNA is TGTGCCAGCACTCTCGACCCTAACTATGGCTACACCTTC.

V is TRBV10-3 and J is TRBJ1-5; possible D gene TRBD1, 5 bases. Germline CDR1 ENHRY, CDR2 SYGVKD. V dropped 10 bases and J dropped 3 bases, with 22 bases sitting between them. This CDR3 has 16 amino acids. The CDR3 protein is CATRERVGTVNQPQHF. CDR3 DNA: TGTGCCACCCGGGAGAGAGTCGGGACGGTCAATCAGCCCCAGCATTTT.